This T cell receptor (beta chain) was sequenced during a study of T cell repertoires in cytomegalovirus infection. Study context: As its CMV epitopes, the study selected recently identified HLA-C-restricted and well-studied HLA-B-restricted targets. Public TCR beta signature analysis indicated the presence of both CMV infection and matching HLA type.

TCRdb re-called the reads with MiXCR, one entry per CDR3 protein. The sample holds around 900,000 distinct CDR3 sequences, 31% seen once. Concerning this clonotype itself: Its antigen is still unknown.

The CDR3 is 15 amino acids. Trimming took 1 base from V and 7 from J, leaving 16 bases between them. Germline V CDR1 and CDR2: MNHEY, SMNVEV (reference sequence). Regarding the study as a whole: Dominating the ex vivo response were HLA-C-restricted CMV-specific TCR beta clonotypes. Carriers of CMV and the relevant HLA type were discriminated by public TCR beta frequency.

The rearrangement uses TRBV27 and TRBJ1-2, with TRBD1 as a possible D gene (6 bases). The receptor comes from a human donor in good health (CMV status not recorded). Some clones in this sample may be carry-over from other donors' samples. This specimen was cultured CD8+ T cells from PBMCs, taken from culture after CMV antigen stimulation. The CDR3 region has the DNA TGTGCCAGCAGTTTATACAGGGACCCACACTCTGGCTACACCTTC. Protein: CASSLYRDPHSGYTF.